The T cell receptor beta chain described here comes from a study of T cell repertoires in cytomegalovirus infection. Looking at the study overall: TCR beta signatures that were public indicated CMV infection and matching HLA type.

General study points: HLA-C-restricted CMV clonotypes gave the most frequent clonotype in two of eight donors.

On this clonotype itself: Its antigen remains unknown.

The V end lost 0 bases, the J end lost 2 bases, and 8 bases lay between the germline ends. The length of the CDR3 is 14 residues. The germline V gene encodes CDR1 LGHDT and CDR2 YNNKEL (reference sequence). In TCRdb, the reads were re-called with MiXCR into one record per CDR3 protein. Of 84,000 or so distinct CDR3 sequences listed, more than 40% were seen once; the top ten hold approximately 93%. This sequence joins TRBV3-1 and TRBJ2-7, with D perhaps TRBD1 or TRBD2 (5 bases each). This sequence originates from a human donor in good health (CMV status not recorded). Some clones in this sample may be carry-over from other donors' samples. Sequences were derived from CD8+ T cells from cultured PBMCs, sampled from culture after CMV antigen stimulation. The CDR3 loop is CASSQDWGPYEQYF. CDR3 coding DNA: TGTGCCAGCAGCCAAGATTGGGGACCCTACGAGCAGTACTTC.